A single TCR beta chain is shown here with its context. In the original analysis: Estimates of nucleated cell counts were drawn from the amplification of reference gene primers. Sequencing used immunoSEQ multiplex PCR; TCRdb keeps in-frame clones, though not all of them. The V and J calls and clone size were taken over from that table, and D and trimming were inferred from the DNA. This sample yields fewer than 70,000 clones, of which about 88% are seen a single time; around 8.7% belongs to the top ten. This record comes from a study of blood T cell repertoires in COVID-19. Across the study: The study drew acute and convalescent COVID-19 samples from the United States, Italy and Spain. T cells, B-cell-depleted T cells, or PBMCs provided the cDNA or gDNA that served as material.

Germline V CDR1 and CDR2: MNHNY, SVGAGI (reference sequence). V was cut by 6 bases and J by 0 bases, with 12 bases left in between. This CDR3 spans 15 amino acids. The source material was peripheral blood. The TCR was taken from a man over 45 with active COVID-19. J is TRBJ1-3 and V is TRBV6-6; no clear D gene. CDR3 sequence (DNA): TGTGCCAGCAGCCCCCGAGGGAGCTCTGGAAACACCATATATTTT. Its translation is CASSPRGSSGNTIYF.